Listed below are T cell receptor beta chains from one sample, sequenced in a study of glioma-infiltrating T cells after dendritic cell vaccination. Assay: immunoSEQ multiplex PCR; the TCRdb copy retains only in-frame clones and omits some. Here the sample spans 85,000 or so clones, 85% being singletons. Sequences were derived from blood, sampled after dendritic cell vaccination. The source is a human donor with glioblastoma. CDR3s include the opening cysteine and the closing phenylalanine or tryptophan. The order of the fields is D gene, V gene, clone size, J gene, CDR3 protein, CDR3 DNA. D genes are given only for firm matches. The size field is filled for only some rows; it gives once, few, many or a size class.

d_call: -
v_call: TRBV2
clone_size: -
j_call: TRBJ2-7
cdr3_aa: CASSQTLRGQYF
cdr3_nt: TGTGCCAGCAGCCAGACCCTCCGGGGGCAGTACTTC

d_call: TRBD1
v_call: TRBV7-8
clone_size: -
j_call: TRBJ2-7
cdr3_aa: CASRGTGLSNEQYF
cdr3_nt: TGTGCCAGCAGGGGGACAGGGTTATCAAACGAGCAGTACTTC

d_call: TRBD1
v_call: TRBV7-6
clone_size: few
j_call: TRBJ2-7
cdr3_aa: CASSGPTGTSSYEQYF
cdr3_nt: TGTGCCAGCAGCGGACCGACAGGGACGAGCTCCTACGAGCAGTACTTC

d_call: -
v_call: TRBV5-1
clone_size: -
j_call: TRBJ1-1
cdr3_aa: CASSWTANTEAFF
cdr3_nt: TGCGCCAGCAGCTGGACAGCTAACACTGAAGCTTTCTTT

d_call: -
v_call: TRBV6-5
clone_size: -
j_call: TRBJ1-2
cdr3_aa: CASSYQWEGDGYTF
cdr3_nt: TGTGCCAGCAGTTACCAGTGGGAGGGGGATGGCTACACCTTC

d_call: TRBD2
v_call: TRBV9
clone_size: -
j_call: TRBJ2-3
cdr3_aa: CASSVAGGVGTDTQYF
cdr3_nt: TGTGCCAGCAGCGTAGCGGGGGGGGTTGGCACAGATACGCAGTATTTT

d_call: TRBD2
v_call: TRBV28
clone_size: -
j_call: TRBJ2-7
cdr3_aa: CASRAGGVTYEQYF
cdr3_nt: TGTGCCAGCAGGGCGGGGGGGGTAACCTACGAGCAGTACTTC

d_call: -
v_call: TRBV4-1
clone_size: -
j_call: TRBJ2-1
cdr3_aa: CASSQEWGPVYNEQFF
cdr3_nt: TGCGCCAGCAGCCAAGAATGGGGGCCCGTATACAATGAGCAGTTCTTC

d_call: TRBD2
v_call: TRBV28
clone_size: -
j_call: TRBJ2-5
cdr3_aa: CASSVTSGSSETQYF
cdr3_nt: TGTGCCAGCAGTGTGACTAGCGGGAGTTCAGAGACCCAGTACTTC

d_call: TRBD2
v_call: TRBV5-6
clone_size: -
j_call: TRBJ2-3
cdr3_aa: CASSFKAGASTDTQYF
cdr3_nt: TGTGCCAGCAGCTTCAAAGCGGGGGCTTCCACAGATACGCAGTATTTT

d_call: -
v_call: TRBV5-1
clone_size: once
j_call: TRBJ1-6
cdr3_aa: CASSLEAGASSPLHF
cdr3_nt: TGCGCCAGCAGCTTGGAGGCAGGGGCGAGCTCACCCCTCCACTTT

d_call: -
v_call: TRBV5-6
clone_size: -
j_call: TRBJ1-4
cdr3_aa: CASSSRTIDPEKLFF
cdr3_nt: TGTGCCAGCAGCTCGCGGACAATCGACCCGGAAAAACTGTTTTTT

d_call: TRBD1
v_call: TRBV11-2
clone_size: -
j_call: TRBJ2-5
cdr3_aa: CASSGDRVGETQYF
cdr3_nt: TGTGCCAGCAGTGGGGACAGGGTGGGAGAGACCCAGTACTTC

d_call: TRBD1
v_call: TRBV28
clone_size: -
j_call: TRBJ1-5
cdr3_aa: CASSWTGSPNQPQHF
cdr3_nt: TGTGCCAGCTCCTGGACAGGGTCTCCCAATCAGCCCCAGCATTTT

d_call: TRBD2
v_call: TRBV28
clone_size: -
j_call: TRBJ2-3
cdr3_aa: CASTGRVAGEDTQYF
cdr3_nt: TGTGCCAGCACAGGTCGGGTAGCGGGCGAAGATACGCAGTATTTT

d_call: -
v_call: TRBV27
clone_size: -
j_call: TRBJ1-6
cdr3_aa: CASTLSGGQRNSPLHF
cdr3_nt: TGTGCCAGCACCCTCTCGGGGGGGCAGAGGAATTCACCCCTCCACTTT

d_call: -
v_call: TRBV6-1
clone_size: -
j_call: TRBJ1-1
cdr3_aa: CASHHPGDIITEAFF
cdr3_nt: TGTGCCAGCCATCACCCAGGGGACATTATCACTGAAGCTTTCTTT

d_call: -
v_call: TRBV27
clone_size: -
j_call: TRBJ1-2
cdr3_aa: CASSLNGVSNYGYTF
cdr3_nt: TGTGCCAGCAGTTTAAACGGGGTATCTAACTATGGCTACACCTTC

d_call: TRBD1
v_call: TRBV9
clone_size: -
j_call: TRBJ1-1
cdr3_aa: CASSVGAGGNTEAFF
cdr3_nt: TGTGCCAGCAGCGTAGGGGCAGGGGGGAACACTGAAGCTTTCTTT

d_call: -
v_call: TRBV6-5
clone_size: -
j_call: TRBJ2-1
cdr3_aa: CASSYSLTGSYNEQFF
cdr3_nt: TGTGCCAGCAGTTACTCTCTGACGGGATCCTACAATGAGCAGTTCTTC

d_call: -
v_call: TRBV11-3
clone_size: -
j_call: TRBJ2-7
cdr3_aa: CASSLAGQGYEQYF
cdr3_nt: TGTGCCAGCAGCTTAGCCGGCCAGGGCTACGAGCAGTACTTC

d_call: -
v_call: TRBV6-1
clone_size: -
j_call: TRBJ2-2
cdr3_aa: CASSSGELFF
cdr3_nt: TGTGCCAGCAGCAGCGGGGAGCTGTTTTTT